Reported below is one T cell receptor (beta chain). This record belongs to a study of OX40 agonist ivuxolimab in advanced cancers. Clones were sequenced by immunoSEQ multiplex PCR, and TCRdb holds only the in-frame ones, with some missing. The sample shows more than 60,000 clones, roughly 80% of them seen only once. The CDR3 has 14 amino acids. Germline V lookup: CDR1 GTSNPN, CDR2 SVGIG (reference sequence). Trimming took 4 bases from V and 0 from J; bases not matched to a gene: 5. The TCR originated in an adult with an advanced solid tumor such as melanoma, head and neck, liver or kidney cancer. The chain combines TRBV30 with TRBJ2-7, with 8 bases that match TRBD1. The sequences come from CD4+ or CD8+ T cells sorted from blood, collected in a trial of the OX40 agonist ivuxolimab. As DNA, the CDR3 is TGTGCCTGGATGCAAGGGACAGGCTCCTACGAGCAGTACTTC. Translating it yields CAWMQGTGSYEQYF.